This T cell receptor beta chain emerged from a study of OX40 agonist ivuxolimab in advanced cancers. The assay was immunoSEQ multiplex PCR, and TCRdb's table has in-frame clones only and misses some. Counted here are tens of thousands of clones, approximately 81% occurring once; the ten biggest clones make up approximately 6.6%. V was trimmed by 2 bases and J by 4 bases, leaving 9 bases between them. Germline V gives CDR1 SGDLS, CDR2 YYNGEE. This CDR3 contains 13 residues. The sample here was CD4+ or CD8+ T cells sorted from blood, taken in a trial of the OX40 agonist ivuxolimab. The receptor's source is an adult with an advanced solid tumor such as melanoma, head and neck, liver or kidney cancer. The chain couples TRBV9 to TRBJ1-2, with D perhaps matching TRBD1 (5 bases). The CDR3 nucleotides are TGTGCCAGCAGCGTGGGGGTTTCCTATGGCTACACCTTC. Translation gives CASSVGVSYGYTF.